This T cell receptor (beta chain) is drawn from a study of cytomegalovirus exposure and HLA in healthy donors. At the level of the study: Earlier, 100 million to 120 million unique TCR beta sequences were recovered from around 200 million T cells by an analysis.

The study, taken as a whole, reports: According to an earlier analysis, most TCR beta V segments yielded productive rearrangements about 87% or about 30% of the time. In a later analysis, productive TCRs from donors in an Asian-associated ancestry cluster reportedly carried fewer N-insertions than the cohort mean. Information on immune exposure was restricted to one variable (CMV serostatus).

To note about this clone: Its antigen is still unknown.

Trimming removed 6 bases at V and 1 base at J, with 9 bases between. Looked up from germline, CDR1 is ENHRY and CDR2 is SYGVKD. The CDR3 length is 13 residues. The PCR ran on 60 Vbeta and 13 Jbeta primers. Measured with immunoSEQ multiplex PCR; TCRdb has only the in-frame clones, and not every one. The top ten hold less than 2% of the sample, which has hundreds of thousands of clones, roughly 70% seen once. The V and J genes are TRBV10-3 and TRBJ1-1; D is undetermined. Input material: PBMCs. The sequence came from a woman aged 25 to 39 in good health and CMV-seronegative. Written as DNA, the CDR3 is TGTGCCATCAGGAGGGATTCGAACACTGAAGCTTTCTTT. This encodes CAIRRDSNTEAFF.